Listed below are T cell receptor beta chains from one sample, sequenced in a study of technical replicates of blood from a handful of donors. Produced via immunoSEQ multiplex PCR; TCRdb's table is partial and in-frame only. Of around 90,000 clones in the sample, around 94% were seen once. Input material: T cells isolated from PBMCs. The receptors here all came from a human donor in good health. Both conserved end residues are trimmed from each CDR3. Fields, in order: V gene, J gene, CDR3 protein.

>TRBV2|TRBJ2-5
ASSRITGETQY
>TRBV28|TRBJ2-7
ASRYGPIYEQY
>TRBV15|TRBJ2-2
ATSRDKETGELF
>TRBV28|TRBJ2-7
ASSMGQGYSYEQY
>TRBV27|TRBJ1-5
ASILRGNQPQH
>TRBV25-1|TRBJ2-7
ASRGRTSGSYEQY
>TRBV30|TRBJ1-1
AWSRRTEAF
>TRBV7-9|TRBJ2-1
ASTTGRSSYNEQF
>TRBV9|TRBJ2-1
ASSVEVGGTNNEQF
>TRBV18|TRBJ1-2
ASSPGSGGSYGYT
>TRBV18|TRBJ1-1
ASSPGSGTEAF
>TRBV5-4|TRBJ2-3
ASSLDRGADTQY
>TRBV5-4|TRBJ2-5
ASSLARQGGGETQY
>TRBV15|TRBJ2-7
ATSQGFAYEQY
>TRBV18|TRBJ2-3
ASWSGQGSTDTQY
>TRBV5-4|TRBJ2-1
ASMGVGSYNEQF
>TRBV5-1|TRBJ2-7
ASSGTAGDNEQY
>TRBV2|TRBJ1-1
ASSQEGDRTTEAF
>TRBV14|TRBJ1-2
ASSLPNGVGYT
>TRBV4-1|TRBJ2-1
ASSQGGLAGTNEQF
>TRBV9|TRBJ1-1
ASSGGHQGNTEAF